The rows below give T cell receptor beta chains drawn from one sample of a study of T cell clones after liver transplantation. The table came from immunoSEQ multiplex PCR; TCRdb's copy has only in-frame clones and leaves some out. Of 65,000 to 70,000 clones listed, 85% to 95% are singletons. The sample was CD4+ T cells from blood, taken approximately 25 months after liver transplant. These TCRs come from a human patient who received a liver transplant. Among the T cells, some may be from the graft donor. Both conserved end residues are part of each CDR3. A D gene is named only where the DNA matches it firmly. Size tells how often a clone was seen (once, few, many) or the class of an expanded clone, and some rows leave it out.

CDR3 | DNA | size | D | J | V
CASRLRASGADTQYF | TGTGCCAGCAGGCTGAGGGCTAGCGGGGCAGATACGCAGTATTTT | . | TRBD2 | TRBJ2-3 | TRBV5-4
CASSLAGKTGELFF | TGTGCCAGCAGCTTAGCGGGCAAGACCGGGGAGCTGTTTTTT | . | . | TRBJ2-2 | TRBV5-4
CASSLAGLLSGGPGEQFF | TGCGCCAGCAGCTTGGCCGGGCTGCTAAGCGGGGGGCCGGGTGAGCAGTTCTTC | once | TRBD2 | TRBJ2-1 | TRBV5-1
CASSGENTGELFF | TGCGCCAGCAGTGGAGAGAACACCGGGGAGCTGTTTTTT | . | . | TRBJ2-2 | TRBV10-1
CASSLGPHLSNQPQHF | TGTGCCAGCAGCTTAGGTCCACACCTTAGCAATCAGCCCCAGCATTTT | . | . | TRBJ1-5 | TRBV11-3
CASSEISYEQYF | TGCGCCAGCAGTGAAATCTCCTACGAGCAGTACTTC | . | . | TRBJ2-7 | TRBV10-2
CSVGTDTQYF | TGCAGCGTTGGCACAGATACGCAGTATTTT | . | . | TRBJ2-3 | TRBV29-1
CASSAPPGLAGGELFF | TGCGCCAGCAGTGCGCCCCCGGGACTAGCCGGCGGGGAGCTGTTTTTT | once | TRBD2 | TRBJ2-2 | TRBV10-2
CASSIQGDTEAFF | TGTGCCAGCAGCATACAGGGGGACACTGAAGCTTTCTTT | once | TRBD1 | TRBJ1-1 | TRBV7-3
CASSHGQERKTDTQYF | TGTGCCAGCAGCCACGGACAGGAAAGAAAGACAGATACGCAGTATTTT | . | TRBD1 | TRBJ2-3 | TRBV11-3
CASSPLFSGGSYEQYF | TGTGCCAGCAGCCCCCTCTTTTCGGGAGGCTCCTACGAGCAGTACTTC | . | TRBD2 | TRBJ2-7 | TRBV7-6
CASREQGNTGELFF | TGTGCCAGCAGGGAACAGGGTAACACCGGGGAGCTGTTTTTT | . | . | TRBJ2-2 | TRBV6-4
CASTSLIRTGFQETQYF | TGTGCCAGCACCTCACTCATCCGGACAGGGTTCCAAGAGACCCAGTACTTC | . | TRBD1 | TRBJ2-5 | TRBV5-5
CASSLYRTDYGYTF | TGTGCCAGCAGCTTATATCGGACAGACTATGGCTACACCTTC | . | . | TRBJ1-2 | TRBV7-3
CASSSGLAGGIRSYEQYF | TGTGCCAGCAGCTCGGGACTAGCGGGAGGGATAAGATCCTACGAGCAGTACTTC | . | TRBD2 | TRBJ2-7 | TRBV11-3
CASSSGDEQETQYF | TGTGCCAGCAGCTCGGGGGACGAACAAGAGACCCAGTACTTC | . | . | TRBJ2-5 | TRBV5-4
CASAGGSGETQYF | TGTGCCAGCGCAGGGGGCTCGGGAGAGACCCAGTACTTC | . | TRBD1 | TRBJ2-5 | TRBV10-3
CASSWDRPEQYF | TGTGCCAGCAGTTGGGATCGGCCCGAGCAGTACTTC | . | . | TRBJ2-7 | TRBV28
CASSQLASNSYEQYF | TGCGCCAGCAGCCAACTAGCGTCAAACTCCTACGAGCAGTACTTC | few | . | TRBJ2-7 | TRBV4-1
CASSLVTGSGTEAFF | TGTGCCAGCAGCTTGGTGACCGGGTCGGGCACTGAAGCTTTCTTT | . | . | TRBJ1-1 | TRBV5-4
CASSEPGDSTQYF | TGTGCCAGCAGTGAACCGGGGGATTCCACCCAGTACTTC | . | . | TRBJ2-7 | TRBV2
CSASRQGTFF | TGCAGTGCTAGCCGACAGGGGACTTTCTTT | . | TRBD1 | TRBJ1-1 | TRBV20-1
CASSLGDRKGDTQYF | TGTGCCAGCAGTTTAGGGGACAGGAAGGGGGATACGCAGTATTTT | . | TRBD1 | TRBJ2-3 | TRBV27
CSAPRGTGVRNEQFF | TGCAGCGCCCCGAGGGGGACAGGGGTGAGGAATGAGCAGTTCTTC | . | TRBD1 | TRBJ2-1 | TRBV29-1
CASSPPSGKSREAFF | TGTGCCAGCTCACCACCGTCAGGGAAGAGTAGGGAAGCTTTCTTT | . | . | TRBJ1-1 | TRBV18
CASSPVGATGYGYTF | TGTGCCAGCAGCCCCGTGGGGGCAACTGGGTATGGCTACACCTTC | . | . | TRBJ1-2 | TRBV7-2
CASSLAGGQGAKTQYF | TGCGCCAGCAGCTTGGCAGGTGGGCAGGGGGCGAAGACCCAGTACTTC | . | TRBD1 | TRBJ2-5 | TRBV5-1
CASSQESNLFSGNTIYF | TGTGCCAGCAGCCAAGAGTCTAACCTCTTCTCTGGAAACACCATATATTTT | once | . | TRBJ1-3 | TRBV4-2
CASSLELERLNYGYTF | TGTGCCAGCAGCTTGGAATTAGAGCGCCTTAACTATGGCTACACCTTC | few | . | TRBJ1-2 | TRBV5-4
CASSRGVTYEQYF | TGTGCCAGCAGCCGTGGGGTAACCTACGAGCAGTACTTC | . | . | TRBJ2-7 | TRBV7-8
CASILTGAGFGGELFF | TGTGCCAGCATTCTTACAGGGGCCGGGTTTGGCGGGGAGCTGTTTTTT | . | TRBD1 | TRBJ2-2 | TRBV28
CAWSSGLAVLQETQYF | TGTGCCTGGAGCTCGGGACTAGCGGTGCTACAAGAGACCCAGTACTTC | . | TRBD2 | TRBJ2-5 | TRBV30
CSVDVGAQYF | TGCAGCGTTGATGTGGGGGCCCAGTACTTC | . | . | TRBJ2-5 | TRBV29-1
CASSAVRGYEQYF | TGTGCCAGCAGCGCCGTCCGGGGATACGAGCAGTACTTC | . | . | TRBJ2-7 | TRBV7-2
CASSIAGGQPQHF | TGTGCCAGTAGTATAGCGGGAGGTCAGCCCCAGCATTTT | . | . | TRBJ1-5 | TRBV19
CASSIRGLAEETQYF | TGTGCCAGCAGCATAAGGGGACTAGCAGAAGAGACCCAGTACTTC | . | TRBD2 | TRBJ2-5 | TRBV9
CASSPPSLAGRTDTQYF | TGTGCCAGCAGCCCCCCGTCGCTAGCGGGGCGCACAGATACGCAGTATTTT | . | TRBD2 | TRBJ2-3 | TRBV11-3
CASSSGLELGNQPQHF | TGCGCCAGCAGCTCGGGCCTCGAGTTAGGCAATCAGCCCCAGCATTTT | . | . | TRBJ1-5 | TRBV5-1
CASRLAGAVDTQYF | TGTGCCAGCAGACTAGCGGGAGCGGTAGATACGCAGTATTTT | . | TRBD2 | TRBJ2-3 | TRBV2
CAIMNGGTDTQYF | TGTGCCATCATGAACGGGGGCACAGATACGCAGTATTTT | once | . | TRBJ2-3 | TRBV10-3
CASSLSRGVETQYF | TGTGCCAGCAGTTTATCACGGGGTGTCGAGACCCAGTACTTC | . | . | TRBJ2-5 | TRBV27
CASSQATGGWYEQYF | TGTGCCAGCAGCCAAGCTACAGGGGGCTGGTACGAGCAGTACTTC | once | TRBD1 | TRBJ2-7 | TRBV4-2
CASSQNRGLSDTQYF | TGTGCCAGCAGTCAGAACAGGGGGCTGTCAGATACGCAGTATTTT | . | TRBD1 | TRBJ2-3 | TRBV6-1
CASSQPSGSEKGETQYF | TGTGCCAGCAGCCAGCCCTCGGGTAGCGAGAAGGGCGAGACCCAGTACTTC | . | . | TRBJ2-5 | TRBV4-2
CASSLVGPSTGELFF | TGTGCCAGCAGTTTGGTGGGCCCGAGCACCGGGGAGCTGTTTTTT | . | . | TRBJ2-2 | TRBV5-6
CASSIPGGPTDTQYF | TGTGCCAGTAGTATACCCGGCGGTCCCACAGATACGCAGTATTTT | . | . | TRBJ2-3 | TRBV19
CASSPRADYGYTF | TGTGCCAGCAGCCCGCGGGCCGACTATGGCTACACCTTC | . | . | TRBJ1-2 | TRBV4-2
CASSLRRTFEQYF | TGTGCCAGCAGTTTGCGGCGCACCTTCGAGCAGTACTTC | few | . | TRBJ2-7 | TRBV27
CASSFRGPRETQYF | TGCGCCAGCAGCTTCCGGGGGCCCAGAGAGACCCAGTACTTC | . | . | TRBJ2-5 | TRBV5-1
CASSERQGRYEQYF | TGTGCCAGCAGTGAACGACAGGGGAGGTACGAGCAGTACTTC | . | TRBD1 | TRBJ2-7 | TRBV2
CASILGQGNQPQHF | TGTGCCAGCATATTAGGGCAGGGCAATCAGCCCCAGCATTTT | few | . | TRBJ1-5 | TRBV6-1
CASSLDSGGRIQETQYF | TGTGCCAGCAGCTTAGATTCAGGGGGGCGAATTCAAGAGACCCAGTACTTC | . | . | TRBJ2-5 | TRBV11-3
CASSPRLAGGSDTQYF | TGTGCCAGCAGTCCACGACTAGCGGGAGGCTCGGATACGCAGTATTTT | . | TRBD2 | TRBJ2-3 | TRBV27